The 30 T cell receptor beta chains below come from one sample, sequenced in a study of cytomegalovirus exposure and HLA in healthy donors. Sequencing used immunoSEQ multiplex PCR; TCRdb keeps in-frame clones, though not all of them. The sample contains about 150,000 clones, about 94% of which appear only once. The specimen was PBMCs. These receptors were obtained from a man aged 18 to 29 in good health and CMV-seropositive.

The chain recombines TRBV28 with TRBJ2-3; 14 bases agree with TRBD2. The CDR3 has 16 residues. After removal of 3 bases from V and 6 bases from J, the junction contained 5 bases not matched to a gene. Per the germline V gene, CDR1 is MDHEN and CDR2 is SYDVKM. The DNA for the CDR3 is TGTGCCAGCAGTTTGGGACTAGCGGGAGTAGTCGATACGCAGTATTTT. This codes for CASSLGLAGVVDTQYF.

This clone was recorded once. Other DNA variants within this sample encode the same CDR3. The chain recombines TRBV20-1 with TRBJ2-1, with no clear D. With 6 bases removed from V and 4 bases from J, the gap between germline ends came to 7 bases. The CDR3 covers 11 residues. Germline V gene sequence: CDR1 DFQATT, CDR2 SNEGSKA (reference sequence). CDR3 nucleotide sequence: TGCAGTGCCCGACTGTACAATGAGCAGTTCTTC. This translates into CSARLYNEQFF.

DNA for the CDR3: TGTGCCAGCAGTGTCGGGGAGTTGGATGAGCAGTTCTTC. It is translated as CASSVGELDEQFF. The chain joins TRBV2 to TRBJ2-1, with D perhaps matching TRBD2 (5 bases). V was pared by 4 bases and J by 8 bases, with 12 bases between. Germline V CDR1 and CDR2: SNHLY, FYNNEI. CDR3 size: 13 residues.

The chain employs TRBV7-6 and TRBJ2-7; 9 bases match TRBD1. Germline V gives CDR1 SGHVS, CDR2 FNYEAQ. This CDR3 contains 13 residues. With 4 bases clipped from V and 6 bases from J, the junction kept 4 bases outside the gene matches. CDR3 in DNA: TGTGCCAGCAGCTGGGGACAGGGTTCCGAGCAGTACTTC. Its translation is CASSWGQGSEQYF.

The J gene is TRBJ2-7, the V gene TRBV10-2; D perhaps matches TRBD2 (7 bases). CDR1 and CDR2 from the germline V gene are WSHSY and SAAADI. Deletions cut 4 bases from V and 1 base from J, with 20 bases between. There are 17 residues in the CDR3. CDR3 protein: CASSGEGEASGSYEQYF. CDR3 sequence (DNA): TGCGCCAGCAGTGGGGAGGGGGAGGCTAGCGGTTCCTACGAGCAGTACTTC.

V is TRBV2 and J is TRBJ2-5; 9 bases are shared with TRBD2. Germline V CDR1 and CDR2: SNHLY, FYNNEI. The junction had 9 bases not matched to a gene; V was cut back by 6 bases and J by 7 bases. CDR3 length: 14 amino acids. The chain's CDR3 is CASRLAGEVATQYF. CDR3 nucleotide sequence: TGTGCCAGCAGGTTAGCGGGAGAAGTGGCGACCCAGTACTTC.

The CDR3: CASSPDTGEYEQYF. The CDR3 bases are TGTGCCAGCAGCCCGGACACGGGGGAATACGAGCAGTACTTC. The chain joins TRBV5-4 to TRBJ2-7; perhaps TRBD2 as D (6 bases). Germline loops: CDR1 SGHNT, CDR2 YYREEE (reference sequence). This CDR3 is built from 14 residues. V was trimmed by 4 bases and J by 4 bases, leaving 15 bases between them.

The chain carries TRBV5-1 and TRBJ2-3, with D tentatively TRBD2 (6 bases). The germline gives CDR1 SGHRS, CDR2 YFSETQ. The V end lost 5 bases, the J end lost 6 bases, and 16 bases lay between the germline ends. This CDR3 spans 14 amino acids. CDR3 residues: CASSSGPEGDTQYF. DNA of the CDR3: TGCGCCAGCAGTTCCGGGCCGGAGGGGGATACGCAGTATTTT. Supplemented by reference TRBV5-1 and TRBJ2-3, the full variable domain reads KAGVTQTPRYLIKTRGQQVTLSCSPISGHRSVSWYQQTPGQGLQFLFEYFSETQRNKGNFPGRFSGRQFSNSRSEMNVSTLELGDSALYLCASSSGPEGDTQYFGPGTRLTVL.

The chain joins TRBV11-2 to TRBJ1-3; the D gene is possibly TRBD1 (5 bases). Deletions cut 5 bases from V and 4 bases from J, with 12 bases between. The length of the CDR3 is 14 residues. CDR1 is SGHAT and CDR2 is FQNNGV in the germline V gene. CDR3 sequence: CASSPQGSGNTIYF. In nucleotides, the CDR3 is TGTGCCAGCAGCCCCCAGGGTTCCGGAAACACCATATATTTT.

The CDR3 protein is CASSRGGRQFF. The CDR3 DNA reads TGTGCCAGCAGCCGAGGCGGGCGGCAGTTCTTC. The rearrangement links TRBV11-3 to TRBJ2-1, with TRBD2 as a possible D gene (5 bases). With 5 bases removed from V and 12 bases from J, the gap between germline ends came to 11 bases. Germline CDR1 SGHNT, CDR2 YENEEA. CDR3 length: 11 amino acids.

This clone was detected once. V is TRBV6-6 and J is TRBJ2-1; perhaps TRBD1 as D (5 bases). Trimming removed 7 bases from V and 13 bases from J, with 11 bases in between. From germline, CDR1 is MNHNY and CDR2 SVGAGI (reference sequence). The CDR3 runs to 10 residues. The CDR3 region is CASKGYKQFF. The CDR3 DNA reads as TGTGCCAGCAAGGGGTACAAACAGTTCTTC.

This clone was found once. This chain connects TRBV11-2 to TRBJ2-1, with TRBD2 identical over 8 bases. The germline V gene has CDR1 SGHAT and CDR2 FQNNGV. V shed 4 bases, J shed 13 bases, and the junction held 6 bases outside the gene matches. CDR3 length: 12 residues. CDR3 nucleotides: TGTGCCAGCAGCTGGACTAGCCGTTCTCAGTTCTTC. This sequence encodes CASSWTSRSQFF. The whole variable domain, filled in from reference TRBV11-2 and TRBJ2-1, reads EAGVAQSPRYKIIEKRQSVAFWCNPISGHATLYWYQQILGQGPKLLIQFQNNGVVDDSQLPKDRFSAERLKGVDSTLKIQPAKLEDSAVYLCASSWTSRSQFFGPGTRLTVL.

CDR3 residues: CASSIAPSPHEQYF. The CDR3 DNA sequence: TGTGCCAGTAGTATAGCGCCTAGTCCCCACGAGCAGTACTTC. The chain joins TRBV19 to TRBJ2-7; D is unclear. The CDR3 sequence is 14 residues long. Germline lookup yields CDR1 LNHDA and CDR2 SQIVND (reference sequence). V was clipped by 1 base and J by 5 bases, with 12 bases between them.

The CDR3 region is CASSLLPSEQFF. CDR3 nucleotides: TGTGCCAGCAGCTTACTCCCTAGTGAGCAGTTCTTC. This sequence joins TRBV7-2 and TRBJ2-1, with D unresolved. Germline V gives CDR1 SGHTA, CDR2 FQGNSA. Trimming shortened V by 2 bases and J by 9 bases, and 8 bases separated the two germline ends. The CDR3 sequence is 12 residues long.

The CDR3 protein is CASSDRLAGAQFF. Here the CDR3 DNA reads TGTGCCAGCAGTGACAGACTAGCGGGAGCGCAGTTCTTC. J is TRBJ2-1 and V is TRBV6-1; TRBD2 agrees at 12 bases. This CDR3 contains 13 residues. Germline CDR1 and CDR2: MNHNS and SASEGT. The V gene end was trimmed by 3 bases and the J gene end by 12 bases; junction bases not matched to a gene: 3.

The CDR3 spells CASSRDRVNEQFF. The CDR3 nucleotides read TGTGCCAGCAGTCGAGACAGGGTCAATGAGCAGTTCTTC. V is TRBV2 and J is TRBJ2-1, with TRBD1 matching 7 bases. V trimming: 5 bases; J trimming: 6 bases; junction bases outside the gene matches: 4. CDR1 and CDR2 from the germline V gene are SNHLY and FYNNEI. CDR3 length equals 13 residues.

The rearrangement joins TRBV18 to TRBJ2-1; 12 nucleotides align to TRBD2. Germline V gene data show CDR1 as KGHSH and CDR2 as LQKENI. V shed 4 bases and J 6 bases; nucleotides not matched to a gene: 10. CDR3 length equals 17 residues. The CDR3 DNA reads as TGTGCCAGCTCACGTGCTAGCGGGAGGGCCAAGGGCAATGAGCAGTTCTTC. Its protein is CASSRASGRAKGNEQFF.

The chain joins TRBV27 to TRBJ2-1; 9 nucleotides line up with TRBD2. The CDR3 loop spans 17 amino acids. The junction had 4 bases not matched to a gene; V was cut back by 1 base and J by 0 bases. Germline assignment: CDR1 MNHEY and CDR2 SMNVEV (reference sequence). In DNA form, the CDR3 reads TGTGCCAGCAGTTTATGGGCGGGAGGGAACTCCTACAATGAGCAGTTCTTC. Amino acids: CASSLWAGGNSYNEQFF.

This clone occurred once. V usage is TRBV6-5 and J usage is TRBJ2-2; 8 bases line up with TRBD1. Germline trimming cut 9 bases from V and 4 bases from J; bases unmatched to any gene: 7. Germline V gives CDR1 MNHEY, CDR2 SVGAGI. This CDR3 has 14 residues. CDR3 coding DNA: TGTGCCAGTAGGGGACAGGAGTCCACCGGGGAGCTGTTTTTT. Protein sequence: CASRGQESTGELFF.

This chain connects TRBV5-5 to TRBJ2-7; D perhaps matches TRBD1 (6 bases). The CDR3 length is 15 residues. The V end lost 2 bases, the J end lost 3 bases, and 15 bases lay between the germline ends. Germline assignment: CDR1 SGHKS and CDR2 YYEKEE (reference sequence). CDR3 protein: CASSLNRAPFYEQYF. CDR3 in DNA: TGTGCCAGCAGCTTAAACAGGGCCCCTTTCTACGAGCAGTACTTC.

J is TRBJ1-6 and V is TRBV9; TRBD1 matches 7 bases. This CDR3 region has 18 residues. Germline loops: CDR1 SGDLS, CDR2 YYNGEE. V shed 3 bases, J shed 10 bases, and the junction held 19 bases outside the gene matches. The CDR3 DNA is TGTGCCAGCAGCGCGAGCCGGGACAGTCCCTTACTAGAATCACCCCTCCACTTT. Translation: CASSASRDSPLLESPLHF.

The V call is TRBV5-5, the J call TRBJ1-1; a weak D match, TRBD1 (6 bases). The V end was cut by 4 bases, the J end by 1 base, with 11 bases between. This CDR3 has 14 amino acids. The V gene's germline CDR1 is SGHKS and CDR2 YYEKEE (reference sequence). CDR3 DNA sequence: TGTGCCAGCAGCGTGGAGACAGGGAACACTGAAGCTTTCTTT. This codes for CASSVETGNTEAFF. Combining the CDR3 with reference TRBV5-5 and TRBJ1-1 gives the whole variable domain DAGVTQSPTHLIKTRGQQVTLRCSPISGHKSVSWYQQVLGQGPQFIFQYYEKEERGRGNFPDRFSARQFPNYSSELNVNALLLGDSALYLCASSVETGNTEAFFGQGTRLTVV.

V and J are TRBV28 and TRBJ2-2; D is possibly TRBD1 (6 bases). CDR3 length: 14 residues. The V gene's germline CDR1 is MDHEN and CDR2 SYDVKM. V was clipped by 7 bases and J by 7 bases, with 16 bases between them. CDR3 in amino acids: CASTPGGPYGELFF. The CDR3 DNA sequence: TGTGCCAGCACCCCTGGGGGCCCCTACGGGGAGCTGTTTTTT.

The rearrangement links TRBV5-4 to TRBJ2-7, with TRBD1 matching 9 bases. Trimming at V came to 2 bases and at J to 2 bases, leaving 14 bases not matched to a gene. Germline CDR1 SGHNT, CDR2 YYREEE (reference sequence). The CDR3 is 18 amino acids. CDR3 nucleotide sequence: TGTGCCAGCAGCTTTTGGGGACGGGACAGGGCCTTCACCTACGAGCAGTACTTC. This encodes CASSFWGRDRAFTYEQYF.

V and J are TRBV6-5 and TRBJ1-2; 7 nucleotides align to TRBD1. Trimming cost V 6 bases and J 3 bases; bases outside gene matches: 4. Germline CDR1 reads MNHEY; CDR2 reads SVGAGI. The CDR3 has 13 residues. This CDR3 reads CASRRTGYYGYTF. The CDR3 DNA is TGTGCCAGCAGAAGGACAGGATACTATGGCTACACCTTC.

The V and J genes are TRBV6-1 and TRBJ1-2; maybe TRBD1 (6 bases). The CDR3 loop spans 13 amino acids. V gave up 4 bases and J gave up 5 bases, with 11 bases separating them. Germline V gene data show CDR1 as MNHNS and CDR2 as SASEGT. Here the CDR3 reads CASSASGVYGYTF. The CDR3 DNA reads TGTGCCAGCAGTGCCTCAGGGGTTTATGGCTACACCTTC.

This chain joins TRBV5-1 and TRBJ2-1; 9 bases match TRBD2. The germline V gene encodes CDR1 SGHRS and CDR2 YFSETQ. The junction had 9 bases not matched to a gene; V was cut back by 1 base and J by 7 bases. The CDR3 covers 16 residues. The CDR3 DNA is TGCGCCAGCAGCTTGTCAGTGGCGGGAGGGCCGAATGAGCAGTTCTTC. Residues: CASSLSVAGGPNEQFF.

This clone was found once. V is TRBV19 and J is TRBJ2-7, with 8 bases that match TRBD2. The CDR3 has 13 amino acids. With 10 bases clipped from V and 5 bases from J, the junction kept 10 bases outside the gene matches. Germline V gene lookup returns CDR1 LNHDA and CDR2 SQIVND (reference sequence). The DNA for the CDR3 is TGTGCCACCTCGGGACTAGTTCCCGACGAGCAGTACTTC. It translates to CATSGLVPDEQYF.

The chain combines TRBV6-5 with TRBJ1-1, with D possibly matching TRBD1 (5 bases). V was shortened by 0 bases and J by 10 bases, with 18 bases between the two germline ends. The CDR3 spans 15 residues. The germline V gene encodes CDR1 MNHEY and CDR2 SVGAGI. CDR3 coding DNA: TGTGCCAGCAGTTACTCCGGCCAGGGAGGGGTTCGAGCTTTCTTT. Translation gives CASSYSGQGGVRAFF.

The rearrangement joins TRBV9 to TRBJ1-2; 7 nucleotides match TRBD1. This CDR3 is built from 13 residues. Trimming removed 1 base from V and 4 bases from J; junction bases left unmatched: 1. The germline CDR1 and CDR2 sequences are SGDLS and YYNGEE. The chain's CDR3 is CASSVRTGYGYTF. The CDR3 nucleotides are TGTGCCAGCAGCGTACGGACAGGCTATGGCTACACCTTC.